Included here is one TCR beta chain sequence, with context. Germline lookup yields CDR1 MNHNS and CDR2 SASEGT. Losses at the gene ends were 1 base for V and 6 bases for J; bases not matched to a gene: 4. The CDR3 runs 15 residues. The method was immunoSEQ multiplex PCR; TCRdb's version includes in-frame clones alone and lacks a portion of them. The data show approximately 26,000 clones, with roughly 85% seen just once and approximately 32% held by the top ten. The record originates from a study of blood T cell repertoires in COVID-19. Overall study: T cells, B-cell-depleted T cells, or PBMCs provided the cDNA or gDNA that served as material.

Sequencing was done on a sample of peripheral blood. The chain joins TRBV6-1 to TRBJ2-1, with 9 nucleotides matching TRBD2. The clonotype was recovered from a human donor in a cohort sampled during active COVID-19. The CDR3, as DNA: TGTGCCAGCAGTGAAGGGAGCGGGAGGAGCAATGAGCAGTTCTTC. This translates into CASSEGSGRSNEQFF.